The clone carrying this T cell receptor beta chain was observed many times. Its antigen is unidentified. The donors were all healthy and Caucasian. A single record per CDR3 protein comes from TCRdb applying MiXCR to the 5' RACE reads. The sample lists fewer than 900,000 distinct CDR3 sequences, about 20% occurring once. The source of the sample is a study of identical twins. The study's findings and limits: Weaker excess sharing between twins was seen in beta out-of-frame sequences.

A further study also used this sample, focusing on T cells expressing NK-cell markers. That work adds: Once again these clonotypes came out on top in the CD3+CD56-NKG2C+ fraction of several donors. No clear determination of HCMV specificity was made for expanded NKG2C+ T cell clones.

Sequencing was done on a sample of PBMCs. The receptor was derived from a woman aged 18-35 years in good health.

The CDR3 bases are TGTGCCAGCAGTTTATCTACCCTCCAAGAGACCCAGTACTTC. Protein sequence: CASSLSTLQETQYF. This chain uses TRBV27 with TRBJ2-5; D gene uncertain. V lost 0 bases to trimming and J lost 1 base, with 6 bases between them. Germline V gives CDR1 MNHEY, CDR2 SMNVEV (reference sequence). The CDR3 length is 14 residues.